This T cell receptor beta chain was sequenced in a study of Ad26.COV2.S vaccination and SARS-CoV-2 variants (dated by TCRdb to the early 2020s). Regarding the complete study: Sequencing of the TCRbeta repertoire served to evaluate the specificity and breadth of SARS-CoV-2-reactive T cell receptors following Ad26.COV2.S vaccination. A total of 32 samples were included in the TCR-sequenced set, comprising roughly 19 Ad26.COV2.S vaccine recipients, 5 placebo recipients and 8 SARS-CoV-2 convalescent individuals. Findings and caveats that apply to the study as a whole: The authors noted that total T cell responses may have been underestimated by the TCR breadth and depth analyses. Higher spike-specific TCR breadth was observed in Ad26.COV2.S recipients than in placebo recipients (P = 0.0014). Non-spike TCR breadth was comparable between vaccine and placebo recipients, consistent with the vaccine containing only spike. After vaccination, substantial breadth of spike-specific CD8+ and CD4+ T cell responses was reported.

The time point label, read with the paper, signifies: individuals recovered from natural SARS-CoV-2 infection. The immunoSEQ Assay was used to sequence TCRbeta CDR3 regions. After extraction, genomic DNA underwent amplification by bias-controlled multiplex PCR, followed by high-throughput sequencing. In the paper's pipeline: To quantify the absolute abundance of each unique TCRbeta CDR3 region, sequences were collapsed and filtered. T cell fraction was estimated by normalization of TCRbeta template counts to usable DNA, with usable DNA being measured through amplification of reference genes present in all nucleated cells. Repertoire TCRs were annotated as SARS-CoV-2-specific by exact matching of V gene, CDR3 amino acid sequence and J gene to a known reactive TCR set. MIRA supplied the reference SARS-CoV-2 TCR set, which was filtered for enrichment in COVID-19-positive ImmuneCODE repertoires so that public or cross-reactive TCRs were removed. Drawing on the MIRA antigens, annotated TCRs were analysed further at the level of specific ORF or position within ORF. Breadth was defined as annotated unique rearrangements over total unique productive rearrangements; depth was the summed frequency of those rearrangements. Two-sided Wilcoxon rank-sum tests were used to compare TCR breadth between groups. Entries here come from immuneACCESS through TCRdb and include only in-frame sequences with V and J called. Some clones fail to appear in such tables; in the studies checked, an unresolved V gene covers under half of the shortfall, and the cause of the remainder is unknown. V and J calls and clone size are as listed in that table; D and trimming were resolved from the DNA. The sample table lists just over 350,000 clones, roughly nine tenths of them with a count of one. Jointly, the top ten make up 3.9% of the sample.

This clone occurred once. Its antigen is currently not known. No base quality information exists; no much larger clone differs at one position. Trimming at the junction amounts to 2 bases on V and 0 bases on J, and the germline ends lie 8 bases apart. The germline V gene encodes CDR1 SGDLS and CDR2 YYNGEE. The CDR3, cysteine through phenylalanine, is 15 amino acids long. Solely the CDR3 DNA is kept, with 45 bases framed from the first base. The rearrangement joined TRBV9 to TRBJ2-2; the D call could be TRBD1 or TRBD2, with each sharing 5 bases. The sequenced sample was peripheral blood, obtained after recovery from COVID-19. This sequence originates from a human donor who had recovered from COVID-19. The DNA is as follows: TGTGCCAGCAGCGTGGGACGGACGAACACCGGGGAGCTGTTTTTT. This sequence encodes CASSVGRTNTGELFF. The full variable domain, with segments outside the CDR3 supplied by the reference TRBV9 and TRBJ2-2 proteins, appears as DSGVTQTPKHLITATGQRVTLRCSPRSGDLSVYWYQQSLDQGLQFLIQYYNGEERAKGNILERFSAQQFPDLHSELNLSSLELGDSALYFCASSVGRTNTGELFFGEGSRLTVL.